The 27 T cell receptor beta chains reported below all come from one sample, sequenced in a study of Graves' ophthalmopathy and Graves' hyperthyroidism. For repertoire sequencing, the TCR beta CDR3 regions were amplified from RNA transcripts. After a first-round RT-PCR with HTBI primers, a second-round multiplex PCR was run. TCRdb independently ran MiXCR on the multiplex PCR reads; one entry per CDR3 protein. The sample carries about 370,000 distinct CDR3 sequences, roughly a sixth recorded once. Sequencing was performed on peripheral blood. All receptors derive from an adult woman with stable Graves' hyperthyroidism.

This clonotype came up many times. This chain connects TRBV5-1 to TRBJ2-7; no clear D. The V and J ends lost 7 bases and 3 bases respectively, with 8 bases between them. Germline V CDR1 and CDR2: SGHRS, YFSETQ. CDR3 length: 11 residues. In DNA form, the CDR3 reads TGCGCCAGCGGAGACAACTACGAGCAGTACTTC. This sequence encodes CASGDNYEQYF.

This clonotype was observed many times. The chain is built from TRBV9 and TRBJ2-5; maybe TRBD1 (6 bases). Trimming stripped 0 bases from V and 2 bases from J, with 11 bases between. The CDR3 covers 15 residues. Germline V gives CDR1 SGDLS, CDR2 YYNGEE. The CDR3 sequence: CASSVETGSQETQYF. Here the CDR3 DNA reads TGTGCCAGCAGCGTAGAGACAGGTTCACAAGAGACCCAGTACTTC.

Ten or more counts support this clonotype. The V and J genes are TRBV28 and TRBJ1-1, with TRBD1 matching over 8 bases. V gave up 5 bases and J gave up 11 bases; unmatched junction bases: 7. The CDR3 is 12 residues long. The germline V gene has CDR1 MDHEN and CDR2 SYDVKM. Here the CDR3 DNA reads TGTGCCAGCAGTGTCCGGGACAGGAAGGCTTTCTTT. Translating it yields CASSVRDRKAFF.

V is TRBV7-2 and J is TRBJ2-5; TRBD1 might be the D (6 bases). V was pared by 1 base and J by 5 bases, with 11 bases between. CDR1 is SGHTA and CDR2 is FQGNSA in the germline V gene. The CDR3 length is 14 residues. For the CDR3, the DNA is TGTGCCAGCAGCTTAGAGCAGGGGTACGAGACCCAGTACTTC. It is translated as CASSLEQGYETQYF.

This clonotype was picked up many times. The CDR3 loop is CASTRQANTGELFF. CDR3 in DNA: TGTGCCAGCACTAGACAAGCGAACACCGGGGAGCTGTTTTTT. The rearrangement links TRBV18 to TRBJ2-2; TRBD2 is a possible D gene (5 bases). The V end lost 8 bases, the J end lost 0 bases, and 10 bases lay between the germline ends. This CDR3 has 14 residues. Germline V gene lookup returns CDR1 KGHSH and CDR2 LQKENI.

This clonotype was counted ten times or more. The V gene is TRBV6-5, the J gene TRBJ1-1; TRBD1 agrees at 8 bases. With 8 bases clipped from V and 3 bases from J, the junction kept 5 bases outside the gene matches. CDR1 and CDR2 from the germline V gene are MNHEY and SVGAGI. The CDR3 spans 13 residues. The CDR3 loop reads CASGNRGDTEAFF. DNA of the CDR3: TGTGCCAGCGGGAACAGGGGGGACACTGAAGCTTTCTTT.

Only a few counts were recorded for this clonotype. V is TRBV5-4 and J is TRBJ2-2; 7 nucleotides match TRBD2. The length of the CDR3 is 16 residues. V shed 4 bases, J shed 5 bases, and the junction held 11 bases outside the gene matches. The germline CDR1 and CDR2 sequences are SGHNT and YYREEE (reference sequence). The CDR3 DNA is TGTGCCAGCAGCCCTTTAGCGGGTACTACGACCGGGGAGCTGTTTTTT. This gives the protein CASSPLAGTTTGELFF.

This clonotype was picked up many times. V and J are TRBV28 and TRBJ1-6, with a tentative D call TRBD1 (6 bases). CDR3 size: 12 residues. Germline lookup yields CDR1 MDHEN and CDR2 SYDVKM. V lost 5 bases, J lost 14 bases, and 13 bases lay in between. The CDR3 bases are TGTGCCAGCAGTCTTCAGGGGCGCGCCCTCCACTTT. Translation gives CASSLQGRALHF.

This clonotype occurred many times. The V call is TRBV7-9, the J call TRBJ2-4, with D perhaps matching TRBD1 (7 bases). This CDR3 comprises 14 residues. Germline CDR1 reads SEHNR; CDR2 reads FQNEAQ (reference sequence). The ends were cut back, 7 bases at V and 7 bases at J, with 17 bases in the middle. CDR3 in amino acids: CASTTRQGGNIQYF. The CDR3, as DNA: TGTGCCAGCACCACTCGACAGGGAGGTAACATTCAGTACTTC.

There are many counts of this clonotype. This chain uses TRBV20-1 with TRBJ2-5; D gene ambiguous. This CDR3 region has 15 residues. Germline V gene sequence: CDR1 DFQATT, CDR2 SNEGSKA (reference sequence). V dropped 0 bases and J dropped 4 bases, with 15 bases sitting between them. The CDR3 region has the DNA TGCAGTGCTAGAGAGGGGTTGCAAGGCGCAGAGACCCAGTACTTC. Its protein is CSAREGLQGAETQYF.

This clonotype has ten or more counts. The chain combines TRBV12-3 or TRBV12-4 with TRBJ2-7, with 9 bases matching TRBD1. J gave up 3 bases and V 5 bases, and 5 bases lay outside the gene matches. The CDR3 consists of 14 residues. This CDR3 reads CASSPQTGGYEQYF. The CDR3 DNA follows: TGTGCCAGCAGTCCGCAGACAGGGGGCTACGAGCAGTACTTC.

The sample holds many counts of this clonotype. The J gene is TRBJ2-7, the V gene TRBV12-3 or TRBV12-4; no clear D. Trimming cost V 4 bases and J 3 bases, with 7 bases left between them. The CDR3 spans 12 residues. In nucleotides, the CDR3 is TGTGCCAGCAGTTACGAGAACTACGAGCAGTACTTC. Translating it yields CASSYENYEQYF.

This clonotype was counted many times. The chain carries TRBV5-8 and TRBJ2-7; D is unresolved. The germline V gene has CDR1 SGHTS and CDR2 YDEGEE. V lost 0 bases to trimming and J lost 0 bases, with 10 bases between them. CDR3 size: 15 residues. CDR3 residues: CASSLVGRSSYEQYF. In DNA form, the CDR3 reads TGTGCCAGCAGCTTGGTAGGCAGGAGCTCCTACGAGCAGTACTTC.

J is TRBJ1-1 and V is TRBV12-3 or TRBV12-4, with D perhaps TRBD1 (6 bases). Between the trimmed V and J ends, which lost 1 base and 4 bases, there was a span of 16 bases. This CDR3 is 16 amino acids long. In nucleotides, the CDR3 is TGTGCCAGCAGTTTAGTGCTGGGGGCGACGACCACTGAAGCTTTCTTT. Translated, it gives CASSLVLGATTTEAFF.

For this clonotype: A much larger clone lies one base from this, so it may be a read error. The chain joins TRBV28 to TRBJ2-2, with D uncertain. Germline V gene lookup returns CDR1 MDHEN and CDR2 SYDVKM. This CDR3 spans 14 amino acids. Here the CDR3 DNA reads TGTGCCAGCAGTTTTGGCCTTTACACCAGGGAGCTGTTTTTT. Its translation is CASSFGLYTRELFF.

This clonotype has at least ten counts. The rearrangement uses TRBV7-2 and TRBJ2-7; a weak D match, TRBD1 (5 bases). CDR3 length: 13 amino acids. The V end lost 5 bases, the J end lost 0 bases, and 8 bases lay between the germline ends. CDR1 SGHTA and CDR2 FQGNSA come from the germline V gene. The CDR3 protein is CASSPGHSYEQYF. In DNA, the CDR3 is TGTGCCAGCAGCCCAGGACACTCCTACGAGCAGTACTTC.

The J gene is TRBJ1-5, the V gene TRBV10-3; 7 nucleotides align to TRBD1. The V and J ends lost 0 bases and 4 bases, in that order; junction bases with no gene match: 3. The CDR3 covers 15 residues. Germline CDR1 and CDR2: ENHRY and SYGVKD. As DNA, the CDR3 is TGTGCCATCAGTGAGTCTCTACAGGGGAATCAGCCCCAGCATTTT. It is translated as CAISESLQGNQPQHF.

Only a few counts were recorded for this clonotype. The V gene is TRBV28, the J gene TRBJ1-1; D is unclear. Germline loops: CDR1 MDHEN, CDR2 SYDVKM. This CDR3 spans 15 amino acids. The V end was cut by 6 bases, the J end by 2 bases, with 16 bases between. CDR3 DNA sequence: TGTGCCAGCAGACAAACTGTGGAAGTTAACACTGAAGCTTTCTTT. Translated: CASRQTVEVNTEAFF.

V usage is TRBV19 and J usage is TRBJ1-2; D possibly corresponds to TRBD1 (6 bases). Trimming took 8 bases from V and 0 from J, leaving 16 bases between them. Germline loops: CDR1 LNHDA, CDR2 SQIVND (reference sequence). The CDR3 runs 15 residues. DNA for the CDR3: TGTGCCAGTGGGACACCCGCCATTTCTAACTATGGCTACACCTTC. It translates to CASGTPAISNYGYTF.

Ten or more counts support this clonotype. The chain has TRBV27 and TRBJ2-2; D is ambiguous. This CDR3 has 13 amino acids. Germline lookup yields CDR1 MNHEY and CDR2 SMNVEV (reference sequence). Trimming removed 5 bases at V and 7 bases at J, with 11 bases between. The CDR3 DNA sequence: TGTGCCAGCAGTCTAGGGCGTAGCGGGGAGCTGTTTTTT. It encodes CASSLGRSGELFF.

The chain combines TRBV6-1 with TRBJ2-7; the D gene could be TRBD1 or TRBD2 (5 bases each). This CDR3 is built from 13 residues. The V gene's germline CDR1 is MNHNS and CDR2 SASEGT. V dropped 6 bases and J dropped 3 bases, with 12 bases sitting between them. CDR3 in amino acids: CASRGRDRYEQYF. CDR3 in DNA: TGTGCCAGCAGGGGTCGGGACCGCTACGAGCAGTACTTC.

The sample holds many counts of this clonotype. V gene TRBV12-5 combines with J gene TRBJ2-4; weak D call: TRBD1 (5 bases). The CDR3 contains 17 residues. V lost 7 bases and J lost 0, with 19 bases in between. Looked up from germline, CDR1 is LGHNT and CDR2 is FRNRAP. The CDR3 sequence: CASDPQALLLAKNIQYF. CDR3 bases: TGTGCTAGTGATCCACAGGCACTTCTACTAGCCAAAAACATTCAGTACTTC. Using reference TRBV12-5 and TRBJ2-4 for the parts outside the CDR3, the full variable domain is DARVTQTPRHKVTEMGQEVTMRCQPILGHNTVFWYRQTMMQGLELLAYFRNRAPLDDSGMPKDRFSAEMPDATLATLKIQPSEPRDSAVYFCASDPQALLLAKNIQYFGAGTRLSVL.

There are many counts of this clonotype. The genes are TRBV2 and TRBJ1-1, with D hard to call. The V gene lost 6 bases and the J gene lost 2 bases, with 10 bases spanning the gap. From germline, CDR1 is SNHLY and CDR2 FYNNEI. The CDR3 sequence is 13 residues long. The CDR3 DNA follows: TGTGCCAGCAGGTGGGAATTAAACACTGAAGCTTTCTTT. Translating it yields CASRWELNTEAFF.

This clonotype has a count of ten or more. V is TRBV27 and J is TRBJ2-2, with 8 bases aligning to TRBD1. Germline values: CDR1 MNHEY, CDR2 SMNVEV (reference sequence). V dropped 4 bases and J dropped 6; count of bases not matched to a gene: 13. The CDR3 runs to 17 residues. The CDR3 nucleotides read TGTGCCAGCAGTTCAATCCGAAACACAGGGGGTCCCGGGGAGCTGTTTTTT. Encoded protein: CASSSIRNTGGPGELFF.

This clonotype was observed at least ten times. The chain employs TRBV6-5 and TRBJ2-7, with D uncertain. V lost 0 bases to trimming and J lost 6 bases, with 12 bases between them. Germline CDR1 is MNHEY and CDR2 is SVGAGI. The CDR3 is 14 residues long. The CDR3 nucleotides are TGTGCCAGCAGTTACTCGAGAAGGCAGGCCGAGCAGTACTTC. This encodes CASSYSRRQAEQYF.

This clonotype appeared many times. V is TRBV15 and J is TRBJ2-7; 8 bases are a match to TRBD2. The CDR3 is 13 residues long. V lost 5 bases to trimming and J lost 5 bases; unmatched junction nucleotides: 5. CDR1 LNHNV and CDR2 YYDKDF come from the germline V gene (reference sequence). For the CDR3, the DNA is TGTGCCACCAGCGGCCCCGGGGGGGACGAGCAGTACTTC. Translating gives CATSGPGGDEQYF.

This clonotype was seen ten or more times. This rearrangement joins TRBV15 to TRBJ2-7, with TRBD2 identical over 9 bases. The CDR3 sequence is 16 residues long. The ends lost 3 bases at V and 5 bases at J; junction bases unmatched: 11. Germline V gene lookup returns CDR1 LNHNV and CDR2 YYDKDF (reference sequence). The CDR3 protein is CATSSPTSGDLHEQYF. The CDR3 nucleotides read TGTGCCACCAGCAGCCCGACTAGCGGTGATCTTCACGAGCAGTACTTC.